This T cell receptor beta chain was profiled in a study of cytomegalovirus exposure and HLA in healthy donors (TCRdb year 2017). About the study as a whole: In an earlier analysis of 550 to 750 of the donors, roughly 300 Gb of sequence data and roughly 100 million unique TCR beta sequences from about 190 million T cells were reported. Using immunosequencing, the study profiled T cell repertoires from 666 subjects and related those repertoires to cytomegalovirus serostatus. A later analysis re-analyzed previously published TCR beta repertoires from 650 to 800 donors and added high-resolution HLA genotyping to study TCR occurrence patterns. To decide whether each TCR beta V gene segment behaved as functional or pseudogenic, an earlier analysis of approximately 590 of the donors relied on high-throughput TCR beta sequencing. An early release that covered some 640 HLA-typed donors contained about 300 gigabases of sequencing data and around 85 million unique TCR sequences. Typing coverage differed by locus: A, B, C, DRB1 and DQB1 were typed in about 620-630 donors, DQA1 in about 560, DPA1 in around 600, and DPB1 in around 490. The aim of the study was to test whether cataloging public T cell receptors could identify signatures of past pathogen exposure. To predict cytomegalovirus infection status, the study brought together high-throughput TCR immunosequencing, statistical association of individual TCRs with disease status, and machine learning. Alongside the repertoire data, information on donor age, sex, ethnicity and CMV serostatus was compiled. Because of strong linkage in the cohort, five DR-DQ haplotypes were treated as single units for association and clustering. Rather than drawing on any new phenotypic data, the later analysis identified candidate immune exposures from TCR beta sequences and the way those sequences occurred across donors. HLA typing covered class I and class II loci at four-digit resolution. Along with the roughly 700-subject first cohort, a separate validation cohort of around 110 different subjects was used. Among the roughly 400 genotyped donors, more than 70% belonged to the genetic ancestry cluster associated with self-reported Caucasian donors. Among some 410 genotyped donors of the cohort, an average of approximately 240,000 unique TCR beta nucleotide sequences was sequenced per donor, of which approximately 18% were non-productive. Every discovery cohort repertoire had been produced on one sequencing platform. A later genetic analysis used genome-wide SNP genotypes for about 65% of the roughly 670 donors, treating that subset as a discovery cohort. The paper as a whole reports these results and caveats: In a later analysis, most CMV-associated TCR beta chains were found to appear HLA-restricted, with HLA associations seemingly driven largely by CMV exposure. A later analysis associated 16,951 TCR beta sequences with specific HLA alleles at a false discovery rate of 0.05. A further reported finding was that TCR beta sequences accurately predicted the HLA-A and HLA-B alleles for most subjects in the first cohort. According to a later genetic analysis, donors in an Asian-associated ancestry cluster had fewer N-insertions in productive TCRs than the approximately 670-donor mean. Sequencing depth was assumed to be roughly uniform across donors in the presence/absence analyses, though that assumption may not hold. Because counts were too low, some 17 rarely observed V segments, including chromosome 9 orphons, were left out of the earlier analysis of 587 of the donors. A few of the identified cytomegalovirus-associated TCR beta chains were confirmed in vitro to be specific for cytomegalovirus antigens. In this cohort, only TCR beta chains were sequenced, and detectable features were limited by the absence of alpha or paired-chain data. In both the original and validation cohorts, the classifier was reported to diagnose cytomegalovirus status with high specificity and sensitivity. The authors suggested that the approach could potentially be generalized to other disease states and immunological phenotypes. HLA typing was unavailable for some donors at each locus, so association tests used only the typed subset. A later genetic analysis associated a missense DCLRE1C variant with V-gene and J-gene trimming of TCR beta chains, and an independent cohort replicated the association. In the study, approximately 160 TCR beta chains were listed as associated with cytomegalovirus. In a later analysis, several top co-occurrence clusters were reported to appear linked to parvovirus B19, influenza, CMV and Epstein-Barr virus. In a later analysis, TCR association rates were found to vary across HLA loci, with the most associated TCRs seen for DRB1 alleles and the fewest for HLA-C alleles. While some public TCRs were present in many individuals, most TCR sequences turned up only very rarely across donors. Some IMGT-functional V segments, including TRBV6-2 and TRBV6-3, could not be told apart with the 87-base-pair reads, so those segments were excluded. Correlated functional status among segregating V segments might be attributable to linkage disequilibrium, but an unknown experimental factor could not be ruled out. CMV serostatus was the only immune exposure information available for the cohort. In a later analysis, HLA-associated TCR beta chains showed more clonal expansion and lower generation probabilities than non-associated chains that were equally common. The sequencing pipeline was judged likely to have produced a cluster of highly shared sequence variants as a technical artifact. When HLA alleles, especially DR and DQ, strongly co-occurred, attributing TCR associations to individual alleles was difficult. An earlier analysis of approximately 530 of the donors showed that most TCR beta V segments appeared in productive rearrangements either about 87% or about 30% of the time, which broadly matched IMGT annotations.

In total, about 650 healthy bone marrow donors made up the cohort. All cohort members were sampled while nominally healthy, although unrecorded immune exposures were likely present. The donor was CMV seronegative and belonged to the group of several hundred seronegative cohort members. A peripheral blood sample was collected from each donor, and TCR beta sequencing was performed on peripheral blood mononuclear cells. Genomic DNA extraction from the blood cell samples was performed with the Qiagen DNeasy Blood Extraction Kit. Comment on this clone: The specificity of this receptor is unknown. Base qualities were left out, and no much larger clone turns up one base away.

The receptor library was made with the immunoSEQ multiplex PCR assay. The multiplex PCR relied on a mix of 60 forward primers for TCR Vbeta segments and 13 reverse primers for TCR Jbeta segments. A multiplex PCR assay on genomic DNA amplified the CDR3 region of rearranged TCR beta genes. On the Illumina HiSeq System, the amplified TCR beta libraries were sequenced as 87-base-pair reads. The paper's processing steps were these. A later analysis tallied 80 million to 95 million unique TCR beta chains across the 700 or so repertoires, and some 10 million of those chains were shared by two or more donors. Raw reads were error-corrected and collapsed into unique sequences by a nearest-neighbor algorithm in which closely related sequences were merged to remove PCR and sequencing errors. CDR3 sequences were aligned to IMGT reference sequences to assign V, D and J gene segments. For a sequence to be retained, a match of at least six nucleotides to both a V gene segment and a J gene segment was required. A rearrangement counted as productive if the CDR3 had no stop codons and remained in frame with V and J, and every other rearrangement counted as non-productive. Following IMGT convention, CDR3 was defined as the stretch from the second conserved V-encoded cysteine up to the conserved J-encoded phenylalanine. In an earlier analysis of more than 550 of the donors, sequences lacking an unambiguous match to a single V gene segment were excluded. In an earlier analysis of approximately 560 of the donors, a V segment was called functional when productive rearrangements were above 56.7%, and segregating when the standard deviation between donors exceeded 5%. A statistical classification framework was built for diagnosing cytomegalovirus status from the catalog of TCR beta chain sequences. V and J gene assignment, in a later analysis, came from comparing TCR nucleotide sequences with IMGT/GENE-DB human TR gene sequences. Using the TCRdist pipeline, a later analysis assigned CDR3 sequences along with most-parsimonious VDJ recombination scenarios. In a later analysis, each TCR beta chain was defined by its CDR3 amino acid sequence together with its V-gene family, and reads without a unique V-gene family were excluded. To address suspected cross-contamination and a sequencing artifact, a later analysis removed 550 to 750 highly shared, low-generation-probability nucleotide sequences. For each public chain, a later analysis derived a clonal expansion index from normalized ranks of inferred template counts within each repertoire. In a later analysis, generation probabilities were computed using a VDJ recombination model fitted to out-of-frame rearrangements, and the results were checked against IGoR. A later analysis scored TCR-TCR, TCR-HLA and TCR-CMV co-occurrence with hypergeometric tests, applying a repertoire-size bias correction to TCR pairs. False discovery rates were estimated in a later analysis by permuting HLA or CMV assignments 20 times. In a later analysis, co-occurring TCRs were grouped using DBSCAN, and TCRdist sequence similarity was added for clustering within HLA-allele-positive subsets. Co-occurrence clustering excluded repertoires with fewer than 30,000 or more than 120,000 public chains, plus five with anomalous nucleotide sharing. TCRdb retrieved this table from immuneACCESS and kept in-frame rearrangements only. Not all clones are present; in checked studies, unresolved V genes account for under half, and no reason is known for the remainder. D and trimming come from the DNA, and the V and J calls and clone size come from that table. The sample has 160,000 or so clones on record, over 70% of them singletons. The biggest ten clones account for about 4.5% of the sample.

V is reduced by 4 bases and J by 0 bases, leaving a spacing of 16 bases between them. Looking up the germline V gene (reference sequence) yields CDR1 LNHDA and CDR2 SQIVND. The CDR3 has 17 amino acids, counting the end cysteine and phenylalanine. The entry retains the CDR3 DNA only, 51 bases that are in frame from base 1. Sequencing input: PBMCs. This sequence originates from a man aged 25-40 years in good health and CMV-seronegative. The rearranged segments are TRBV19 and TRBJ1-5; D gene: possibly TRBD1, on 6 matching bases. CDR3 reads: CASSTRQARYSNQPQHF. The DNA sequence follows: TGTGCCAGTAGTACCCGACAGGCGAGATATAGCAATCAGCCCCAGCATTTT.